The entry below describes one TCR beta chain. Only one count was recorded for this clonotype. Its antigen is currently not known. No clone much larger than this one lies a single base away; base qualities are absent. A single read is weak support. RNA was extracted using the RNeasy kit, and roughly 0.5 to 1 microgram was reverse transcribed with random hexamers. The immunoSEQ multiplex PCR assay, covering 54 Vbeta and 13 Jbeta segments, was used to amplify TCR beta CDR3 regions. Bias from PCR amplification was corrected by using a synthetic template baseline for primer optimization and for computational correction. In the paper's pipeline: Only productive sequences were kept, with reads annotated to V, D and J genes according to IMGT and analyzed in immunoSEQ Analyzer. To calculate clonality, Shannon entropy was normalized by log2 of the number of productive unique sequences and then subtracted from one. For each patient and control, public and private clones were evaluated among the 100 most prevalent clones. Clones were defined as Susac-specific when absent from the healthy and MS cohorts, from about 1,100 published viral clones and from other ImmuneACCESS disease sequences. TCRdb redid the processing of the public reads, applying fastp at Q25 and MiXCR, and retained in-frame beta chains. Rows matching on CDR3 protein sequence are summarized as one entry with the most common DNA and genes. What appears here as the V and J calls and clone size reflects TCRdb's work, not the paper's. Recorded for this sample are a few hundred thousand distinct CDR3 sequences; about 95% of them occurred a single time. Roughly 0.14% of the sample is in the top ten clones.

These data come from a study of CD8 T cells in Susac syndrome (dated 2019 in TCRdb). About the full investigation: Of the Susac syndrome patients who were sequenced, more than 5 had clinically active disease and about eight were in clinical remission. Susac syndrome patients were therapy-naive, on corticosteroids (some also receiving IVIg), or on IVIg alone at blood withdrawal. The study used repertoire sequencing to test whether antigen drove CD8+ T cell activation and differentiation in Susac syndrome.

Results and caveats for the whole study, not just this receptor: In the CD4+ T cell repertoire of Susac syndrome patients, clonal expansion was not detected. The TCR sequencing and HLA analysis was acknowledged to have included a relatively small number of individuals.

V loses 6 bases of germline sequence and J loses 0 bases, and the interval between the two ends is 12 bases. The CDR3 spans 15 residues, from the cysteine through the phenylalanine. The entry retains the CDR3 DNA only, 45 bases that are in frame from base 1. CDR1 and CDR2 are read off the germline V gene as MGHDK and SYGVNS. Peripheral blood CD8+ and CD4+ T cells from healthy donors, Susac syndrome patients and multiple sclerosis patients were profiled by high-throughput TCR beta sequencing. Recently defined diagnostic criteria for definite or probable disease were met by the Susac syndrome patients. CD8+ TEMRA cells were enriched by FACS, while bulk CD8+ and CD4+ T cells were purified by magnetic negative isolation. Blood was collected in EDTA tubes and processed within 24 hours, with PBMCs isolated through density gradient centrifugation. PBMCs intended for TCR sequencing were frozen in liquid nitrogen and were later thawed in a 37 degrees C water bath. A purity of at least 90% was achieved for sorted or isolated CD4+, CD8+ and CD8+ TEMRA cells.

The receptor comes from a human donor with Susac syndrome. This chain joins TRBV25-1 to TRBJ1-3, with an unclear D gene assignment. Material for sequencing was CD4+ T cells from PBMCs. The CDR3 reads CASRAQTYSGNTIYF. The DNA sequence is as follows: TGTGCCAGCAGAGCTCAGACGTACTCTGGAAACACCATATATTTT.